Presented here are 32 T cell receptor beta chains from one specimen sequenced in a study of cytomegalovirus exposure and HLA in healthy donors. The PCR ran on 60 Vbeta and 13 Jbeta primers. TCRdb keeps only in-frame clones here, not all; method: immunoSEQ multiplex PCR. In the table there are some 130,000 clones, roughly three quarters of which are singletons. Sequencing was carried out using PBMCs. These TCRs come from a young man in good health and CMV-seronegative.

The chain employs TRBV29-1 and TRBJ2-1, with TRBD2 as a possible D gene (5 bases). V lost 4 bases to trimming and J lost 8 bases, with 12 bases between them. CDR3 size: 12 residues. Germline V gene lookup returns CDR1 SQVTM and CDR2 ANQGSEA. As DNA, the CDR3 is TGCAGCGTTGGACTACCGAGCGATGAGCAGTTCTTC. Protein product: CSVGLPSDEQFF.

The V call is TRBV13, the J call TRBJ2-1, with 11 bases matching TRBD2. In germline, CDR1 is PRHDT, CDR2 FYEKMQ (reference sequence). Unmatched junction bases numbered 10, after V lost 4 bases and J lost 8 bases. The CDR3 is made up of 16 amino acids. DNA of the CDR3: TGTGCCAGCAGCTCATTGGGACTAGCGGATTTTGATGAGCAGTTCTTC. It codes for CASSSLGLADFDEQFF.

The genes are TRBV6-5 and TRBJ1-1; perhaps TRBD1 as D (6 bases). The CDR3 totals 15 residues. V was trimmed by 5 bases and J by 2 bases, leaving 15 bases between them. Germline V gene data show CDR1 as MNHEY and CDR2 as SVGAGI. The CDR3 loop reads CASSATTGSNTEAFF. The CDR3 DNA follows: TGTGCCAGCAGTGCAACGACAGGCTCTAACACTGAAGCTTTCTTT.

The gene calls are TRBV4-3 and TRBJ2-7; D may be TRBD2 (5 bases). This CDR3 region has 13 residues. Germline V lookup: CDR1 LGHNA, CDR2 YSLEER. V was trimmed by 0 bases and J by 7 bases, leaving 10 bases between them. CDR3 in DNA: TGCGCCAGCAGCCAAGATCTGTCGGGGGAGCAGTACTTC. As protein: CASSQDLSGEQYF.

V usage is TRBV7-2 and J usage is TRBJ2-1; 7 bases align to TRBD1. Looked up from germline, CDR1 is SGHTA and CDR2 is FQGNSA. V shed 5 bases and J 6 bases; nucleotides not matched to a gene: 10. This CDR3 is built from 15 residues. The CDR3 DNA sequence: TGTGCCAGCAGCCCCACCCGACAGGGTTTCAATGAGCAGTTCTTC. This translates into CASSPTRQGFNEQFF. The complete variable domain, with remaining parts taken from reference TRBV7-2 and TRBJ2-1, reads GAGVSQSPSNKVTEKGKDVELRCDPISGHTALYWYRQSLGQGLEFLIYFQGNSAPDKSGLPSDRFSAERTGGSVSTLTIQRTQQEDSAVYLCASSPTRQGFNEQFFGPGTRLTVL.

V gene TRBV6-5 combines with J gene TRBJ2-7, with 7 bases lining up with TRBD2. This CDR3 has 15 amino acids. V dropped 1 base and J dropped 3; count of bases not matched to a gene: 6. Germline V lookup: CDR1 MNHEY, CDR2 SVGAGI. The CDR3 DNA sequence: TGTGCCAGCAGTTACTTAGCTGCGGGAGTCTACGAGCAGTACTTC. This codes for CASSYLAAGVYEQYF.

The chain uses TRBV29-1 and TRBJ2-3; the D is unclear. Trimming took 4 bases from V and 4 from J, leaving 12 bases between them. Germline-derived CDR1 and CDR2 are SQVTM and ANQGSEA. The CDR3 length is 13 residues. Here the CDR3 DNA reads TGCAGCGTTGTTCAGGAAGACGCAGATACGCAGTATTTT. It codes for CSVVQEDADTQYF.

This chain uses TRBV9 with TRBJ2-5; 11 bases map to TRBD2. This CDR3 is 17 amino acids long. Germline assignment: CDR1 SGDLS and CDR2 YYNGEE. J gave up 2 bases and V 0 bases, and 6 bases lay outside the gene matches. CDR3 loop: CASSVGLAGGGQETQYF. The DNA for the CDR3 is TGTGCCAGCAGCGTAGGTCTAGCGGGAGGCGGGCAAGAGACCCAGTACTTC.

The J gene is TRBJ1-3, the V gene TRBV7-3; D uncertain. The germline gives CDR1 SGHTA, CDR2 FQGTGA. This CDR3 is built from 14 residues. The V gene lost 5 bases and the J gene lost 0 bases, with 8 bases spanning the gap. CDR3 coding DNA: TGTGCCAGCAGCCCACAGAACTCTGGAAACACCATATATTTT. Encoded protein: CASSPQNSGNTIYF.

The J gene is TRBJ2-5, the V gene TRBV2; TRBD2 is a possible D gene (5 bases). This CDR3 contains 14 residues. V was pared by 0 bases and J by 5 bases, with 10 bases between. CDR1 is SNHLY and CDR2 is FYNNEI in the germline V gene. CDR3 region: CASSEARAWETQYF. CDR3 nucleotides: TGTGCCAGCAGTGAAGCGAGGGCCTGGGAGACCCAGTACTTC.

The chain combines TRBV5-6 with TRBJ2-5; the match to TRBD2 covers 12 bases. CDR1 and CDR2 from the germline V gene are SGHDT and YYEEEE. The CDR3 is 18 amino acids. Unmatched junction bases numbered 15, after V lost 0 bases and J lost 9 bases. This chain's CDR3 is CASSLVLAGGPVAEAQYF. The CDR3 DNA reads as TGTGCCAGCAGCTTGGTGCTAGCGGGAGGGCCGGTGGCGGAGGCCCAGTACTTC.

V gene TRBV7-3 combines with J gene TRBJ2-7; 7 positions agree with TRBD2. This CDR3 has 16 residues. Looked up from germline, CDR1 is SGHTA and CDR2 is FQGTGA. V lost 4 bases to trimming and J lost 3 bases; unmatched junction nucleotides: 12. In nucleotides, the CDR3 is TGTGCCAGCAGCTCCAGTTCGAGCGGGAATGACTACGAGCAGTACTTC. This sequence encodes CASSSSSSGNDYEQYF. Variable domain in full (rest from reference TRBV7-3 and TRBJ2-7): GAGVSQTPSNKVTEKGKYVELRCDPISGHTALYWYRQSLGQGPEFLIYFQGTGAADDSGLPNDRFFAVRPEGSVSTLKIQRTERGDSAVYLCASSSSSSGNDYEQYFGPGTRLTVT.

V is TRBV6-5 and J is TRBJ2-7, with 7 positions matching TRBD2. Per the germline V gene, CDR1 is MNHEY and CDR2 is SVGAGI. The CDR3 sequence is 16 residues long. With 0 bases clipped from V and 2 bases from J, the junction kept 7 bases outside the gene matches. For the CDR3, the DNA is TGTGCCAGCAGTTACTCGGGGAGCGGGGTGACCTACGAGCAGTACTTC. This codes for CASSYSGSGVTYEQYF.

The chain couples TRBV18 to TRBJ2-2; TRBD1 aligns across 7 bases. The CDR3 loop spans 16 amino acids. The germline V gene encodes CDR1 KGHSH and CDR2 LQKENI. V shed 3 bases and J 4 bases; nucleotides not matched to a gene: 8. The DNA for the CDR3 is TGTGCCAGCTCACCGCCGGGACAGTTGGGCACCGGGGAGCTGTTTTTT. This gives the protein CASSPPGQLGTGELFF.

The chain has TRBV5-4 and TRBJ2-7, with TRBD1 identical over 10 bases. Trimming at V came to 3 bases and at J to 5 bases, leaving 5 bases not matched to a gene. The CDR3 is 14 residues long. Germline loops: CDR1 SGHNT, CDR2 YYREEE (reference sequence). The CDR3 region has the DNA TGTGCCAGCAGCTCTCCGGGACAGGGGAACGAGCAGTACGTC. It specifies CASSSPGQGNEQYV.

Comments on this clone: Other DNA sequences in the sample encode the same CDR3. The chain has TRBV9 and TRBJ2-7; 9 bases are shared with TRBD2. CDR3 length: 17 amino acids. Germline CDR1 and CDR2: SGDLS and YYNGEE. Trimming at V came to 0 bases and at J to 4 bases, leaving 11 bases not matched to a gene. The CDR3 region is CASSVVRGGRARYEQYV. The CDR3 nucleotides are TGTGCCAGCAGCGTAGTCCGAGGCGGGAGGGCCAGGTACGAGCAGTACGTC.

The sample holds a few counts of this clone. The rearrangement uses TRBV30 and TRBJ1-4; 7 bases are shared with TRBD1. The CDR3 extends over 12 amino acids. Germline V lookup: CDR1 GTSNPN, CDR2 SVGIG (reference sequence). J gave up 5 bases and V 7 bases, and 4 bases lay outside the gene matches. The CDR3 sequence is CASAGQNEKLFF. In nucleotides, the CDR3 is TGTGCCTCGGCGGGACAGAATGAAAAACTGTTTTTT.

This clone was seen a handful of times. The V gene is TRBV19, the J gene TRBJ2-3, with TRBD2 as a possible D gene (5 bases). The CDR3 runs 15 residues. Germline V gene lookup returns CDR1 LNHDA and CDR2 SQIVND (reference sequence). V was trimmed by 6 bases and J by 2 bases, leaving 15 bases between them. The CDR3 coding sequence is TGTGCCAGTAGGTTGACCGGGGTTCTCACAGATACGCAGTATTTT. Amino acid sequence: CASRLTGVLTDTQYF.

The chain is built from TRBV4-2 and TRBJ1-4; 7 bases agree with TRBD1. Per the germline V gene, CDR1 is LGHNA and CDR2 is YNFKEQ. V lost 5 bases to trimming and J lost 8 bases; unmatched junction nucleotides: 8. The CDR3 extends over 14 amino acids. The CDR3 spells CASSSTGLYEKLFF. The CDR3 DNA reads TGTGCCAGCAGCTCGACAGGGCTTTACGAAAAACTGTTTTTT.

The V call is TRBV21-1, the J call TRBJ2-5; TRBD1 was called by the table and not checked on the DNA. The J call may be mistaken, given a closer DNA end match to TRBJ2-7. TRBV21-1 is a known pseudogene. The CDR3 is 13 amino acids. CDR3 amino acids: CARPDRGTYEQYF. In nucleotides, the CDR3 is TGTGCCAGGCCGGACAGGGGGACCTACGAGCAGTACTTC.

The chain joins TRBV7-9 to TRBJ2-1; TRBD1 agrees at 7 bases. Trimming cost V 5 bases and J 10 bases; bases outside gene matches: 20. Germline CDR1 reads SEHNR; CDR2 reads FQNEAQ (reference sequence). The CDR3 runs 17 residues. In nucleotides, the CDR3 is TGTGCCAGCAGCCCCAGAGACAGGGAACGGCATGGTCGGGAGCAGTTCTTC. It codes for CASSPRDRERHGREQFF.

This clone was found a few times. The CDR3 region has the DNA TGTGCCAGCCCGCCGGGGGGGGCGTCCAGTCAGCCCCAGCATTTT. Translated: CASPPGGASSQPQHF. V gene TRBV28 combines with J gene TRBJ1-5, with D tentatively TRBD1 (6 bases). Germline CDR1 reads MDHEN; CDR2 reads SYDVKM. The V end lost 8 bases, the J end lost 6 bases, and 20 bases lay between the germline ends. CDR3 length equals 15 residues.

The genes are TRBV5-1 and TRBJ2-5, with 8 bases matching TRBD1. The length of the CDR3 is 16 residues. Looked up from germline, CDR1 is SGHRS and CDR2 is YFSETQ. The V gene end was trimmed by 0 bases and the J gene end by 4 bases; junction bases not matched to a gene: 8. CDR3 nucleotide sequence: TGCGCCAGCAGCTTGGGGCACAGGGGGAGTATAGAGACCCAGTACTTC. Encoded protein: CASSLGHRGSIETQYF.

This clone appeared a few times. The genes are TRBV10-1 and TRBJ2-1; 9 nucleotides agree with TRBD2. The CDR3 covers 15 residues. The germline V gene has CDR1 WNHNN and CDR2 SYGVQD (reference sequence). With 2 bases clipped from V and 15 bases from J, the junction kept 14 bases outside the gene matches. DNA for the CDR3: TGCGCCAGCAGTGAGACTATCCTAGCGGGGTCCGAGGCGTTCTTC. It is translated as CASSETILAGSEAFF.

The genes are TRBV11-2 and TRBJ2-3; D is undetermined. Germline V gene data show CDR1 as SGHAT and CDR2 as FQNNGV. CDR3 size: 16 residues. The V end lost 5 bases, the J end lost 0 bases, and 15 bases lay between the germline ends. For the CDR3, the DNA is TGTGCCAGCAGCAGCCCCTTCGCGACTAGCACAGATACGCAGTATTTT. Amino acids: CASSSPFATSTDTQYF.

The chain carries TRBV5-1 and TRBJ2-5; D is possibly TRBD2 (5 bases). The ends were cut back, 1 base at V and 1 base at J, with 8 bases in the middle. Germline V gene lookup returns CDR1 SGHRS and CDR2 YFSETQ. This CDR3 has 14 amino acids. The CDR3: CASSLPSGQETQYF. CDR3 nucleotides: TGCGCCAGCAGCTTGCCCAGCGGCCAAGAGACCCAGTACTTC.

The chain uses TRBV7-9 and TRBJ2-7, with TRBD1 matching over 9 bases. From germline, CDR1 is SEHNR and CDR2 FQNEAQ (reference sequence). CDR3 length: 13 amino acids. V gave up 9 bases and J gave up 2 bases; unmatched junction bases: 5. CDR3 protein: CASGTGTPYEQYF. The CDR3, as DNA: TGTGCCAGTGGGACAGGGACGCCCTACGAGCAGTACTTC.

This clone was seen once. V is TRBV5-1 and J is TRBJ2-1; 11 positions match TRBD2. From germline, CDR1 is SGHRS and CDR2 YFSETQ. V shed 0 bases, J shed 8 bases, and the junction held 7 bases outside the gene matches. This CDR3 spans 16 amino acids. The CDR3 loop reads CASSLGLAGGTDEQFF. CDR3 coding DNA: TGCGCCAGCAGCTTGGGGCTAGCGGGAGGTACGGATGAGCAGTTCTTC.

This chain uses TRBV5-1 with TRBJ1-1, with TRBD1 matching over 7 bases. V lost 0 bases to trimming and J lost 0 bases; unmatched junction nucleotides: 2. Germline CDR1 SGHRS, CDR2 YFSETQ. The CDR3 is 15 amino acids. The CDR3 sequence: CASSLVTGLNTEAFF. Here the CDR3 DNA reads TGCGCCAGCAGCTTGGTGACAGGGTTGAACACTGAAGCTTTCTTT.

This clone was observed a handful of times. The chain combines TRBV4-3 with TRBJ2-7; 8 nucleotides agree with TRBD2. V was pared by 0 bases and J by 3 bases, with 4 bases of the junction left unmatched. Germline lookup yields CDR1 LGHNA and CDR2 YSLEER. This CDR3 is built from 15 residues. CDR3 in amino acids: CASSQDLAGIYEQYF. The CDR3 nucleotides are TGCGCCAGCAGCCAAGATCTAGCGGGTATCTACGAGCAGTACTTC.

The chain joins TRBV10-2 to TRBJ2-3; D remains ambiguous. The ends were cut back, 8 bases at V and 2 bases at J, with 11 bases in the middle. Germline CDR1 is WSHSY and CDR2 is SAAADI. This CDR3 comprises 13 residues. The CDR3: CASGRVPTDTQYF. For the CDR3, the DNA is TGCGCCAGCGGTCGGGTACCCACAGATACGCAGTATTTT.

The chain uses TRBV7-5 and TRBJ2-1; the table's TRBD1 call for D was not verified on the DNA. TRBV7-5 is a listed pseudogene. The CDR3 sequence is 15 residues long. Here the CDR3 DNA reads TGTGCCAGAAGCTTGGCGGGACAGGGCTTGAATGAGCAGTTCTTC. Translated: CARSLAGQGLNEQFF.